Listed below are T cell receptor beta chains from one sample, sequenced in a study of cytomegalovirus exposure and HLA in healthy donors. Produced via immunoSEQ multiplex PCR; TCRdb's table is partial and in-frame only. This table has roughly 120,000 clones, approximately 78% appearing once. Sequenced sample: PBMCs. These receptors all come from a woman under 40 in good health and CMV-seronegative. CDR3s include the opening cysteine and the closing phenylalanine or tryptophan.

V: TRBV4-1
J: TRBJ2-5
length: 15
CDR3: CASSQGWGGSETQYF

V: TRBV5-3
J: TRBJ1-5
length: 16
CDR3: CAARDRGRQPWQPQHF

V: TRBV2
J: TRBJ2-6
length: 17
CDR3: CASSVIYSGTGANVLTF

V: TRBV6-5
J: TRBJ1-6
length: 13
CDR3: CASKDRGVSPLHF

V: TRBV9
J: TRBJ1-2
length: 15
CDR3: CASSVDPGENYGYTF

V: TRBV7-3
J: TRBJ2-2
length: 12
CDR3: CASSSGQGAVFF

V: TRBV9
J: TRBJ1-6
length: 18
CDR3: CASSVATEEGAGNSPLHF

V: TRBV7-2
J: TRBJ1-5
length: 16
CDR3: CASSPWDRAGNQPQHF

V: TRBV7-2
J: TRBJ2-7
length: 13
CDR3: CASSKGTSYEQYF

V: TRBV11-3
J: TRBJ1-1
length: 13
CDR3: CASRSGQVSEAFF

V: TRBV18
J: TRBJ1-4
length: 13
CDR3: CASSPGLNEKLFF

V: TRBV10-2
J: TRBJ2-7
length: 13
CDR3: CASSRGLGVEQYF

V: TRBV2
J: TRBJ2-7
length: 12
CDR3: CASSGDSYEQYF

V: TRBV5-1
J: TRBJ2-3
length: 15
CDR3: CASTESGRAADTQYF

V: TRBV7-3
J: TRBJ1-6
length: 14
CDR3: CASSEDTNNSPLHF

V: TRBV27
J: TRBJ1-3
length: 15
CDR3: CASSLSGASGNTIYF

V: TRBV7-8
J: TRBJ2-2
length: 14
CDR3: CASSLRLAAGELFF

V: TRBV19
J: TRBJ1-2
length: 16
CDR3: CASSIATGERNYGYTF

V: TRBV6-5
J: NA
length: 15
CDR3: CASSSYVGRWYEQYF

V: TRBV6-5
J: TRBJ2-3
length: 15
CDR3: CASSLTETSTDTQYF

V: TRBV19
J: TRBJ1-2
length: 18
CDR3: CASKGVVVGGRASFGYTF

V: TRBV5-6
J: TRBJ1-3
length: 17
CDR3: CASSLDNREYSGNTIYF

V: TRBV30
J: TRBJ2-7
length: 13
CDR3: CAWTGTGTYEQYF

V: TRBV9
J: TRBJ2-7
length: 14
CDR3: CASSGGSGSYEQYF

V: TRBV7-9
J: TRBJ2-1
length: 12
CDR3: CASSATGNEQFF

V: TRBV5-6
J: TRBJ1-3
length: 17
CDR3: CASSLAAGGRSGNTIYF

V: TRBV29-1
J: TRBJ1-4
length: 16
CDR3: CRQSGGAGYRNEKLFF

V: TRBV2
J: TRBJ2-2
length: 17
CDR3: CASSVSGLAGNTGELFF

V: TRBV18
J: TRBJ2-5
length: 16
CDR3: CASSPPGRGGQETQYF

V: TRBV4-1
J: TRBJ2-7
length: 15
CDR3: CASSRRITGSYEQYF

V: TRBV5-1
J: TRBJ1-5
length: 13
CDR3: CASRASINQPQHF

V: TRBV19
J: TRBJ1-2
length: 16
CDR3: CASSPLGQGRNYGYTF

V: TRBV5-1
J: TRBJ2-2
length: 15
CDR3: CASSLLASNTGELFF